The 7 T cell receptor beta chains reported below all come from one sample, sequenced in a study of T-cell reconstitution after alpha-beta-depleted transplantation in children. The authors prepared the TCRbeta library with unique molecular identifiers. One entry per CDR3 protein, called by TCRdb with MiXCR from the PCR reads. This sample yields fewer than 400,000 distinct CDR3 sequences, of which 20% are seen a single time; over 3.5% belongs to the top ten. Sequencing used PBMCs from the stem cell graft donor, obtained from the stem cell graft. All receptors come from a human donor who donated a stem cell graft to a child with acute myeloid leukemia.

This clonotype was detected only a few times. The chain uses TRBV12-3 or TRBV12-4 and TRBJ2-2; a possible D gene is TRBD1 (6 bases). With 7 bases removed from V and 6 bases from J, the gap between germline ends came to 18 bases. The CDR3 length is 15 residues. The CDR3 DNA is TGTGCCAGCAAGCCGGGAACAGGGATACCCGGGGAGCTGTTTTTT. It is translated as CASKPGTGIPGELFF.

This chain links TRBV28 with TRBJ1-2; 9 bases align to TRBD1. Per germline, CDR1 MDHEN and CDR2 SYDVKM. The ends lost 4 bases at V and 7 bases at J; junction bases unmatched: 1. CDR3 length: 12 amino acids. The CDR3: CASSSTGGGYTF. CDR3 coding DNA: TGTGCCAGCAGTTCGACAGGGGGTGGCTACACCTTC.

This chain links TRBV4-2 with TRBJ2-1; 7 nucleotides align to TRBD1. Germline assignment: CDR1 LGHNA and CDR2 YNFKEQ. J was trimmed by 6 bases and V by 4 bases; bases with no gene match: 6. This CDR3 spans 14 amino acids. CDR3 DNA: TGTGCCAGCAGCCCGGACAGGCCCGGCAATGAGCAGTTCTTC. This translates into CASSPDRPGNEQFF.

The CDR3, as DNA: TGCGCCAGCAGCGCAGGACAGGGCTTGAATGGCTACACCTTC. The encoded protein is CASSAGQGLNGYTF. V and J are TRBV5-1 and TRBJ1-2; TRBD1 agrees at 8 bases. This CDR3 region has 14 residues. Trimming removed 4 bases from V and 6 bases from J; junction bases left unmatched: 8. The germline V gene encodes CDR1 SGHRS and CDR2 YFSETQ.

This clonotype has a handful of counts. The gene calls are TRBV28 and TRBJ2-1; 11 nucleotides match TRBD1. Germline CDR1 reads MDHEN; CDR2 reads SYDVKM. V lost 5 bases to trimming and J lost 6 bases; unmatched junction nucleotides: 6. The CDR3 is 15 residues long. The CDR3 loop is CASSRSGTGGNEQFF. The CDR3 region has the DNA TGTGCCAGCAGTAGGTCCGGGACAGGGGGCAATGAGCAGTTCTTC.

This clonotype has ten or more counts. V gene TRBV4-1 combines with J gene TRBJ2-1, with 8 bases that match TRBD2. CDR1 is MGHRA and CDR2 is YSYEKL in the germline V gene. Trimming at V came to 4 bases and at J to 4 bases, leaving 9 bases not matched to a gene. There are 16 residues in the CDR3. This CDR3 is CASSPLASGLYNEQFF. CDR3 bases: TGCGCCAGCAGCCCCCTGGCTAGCGGGCTATACAATGAGCAGTTCTTC.

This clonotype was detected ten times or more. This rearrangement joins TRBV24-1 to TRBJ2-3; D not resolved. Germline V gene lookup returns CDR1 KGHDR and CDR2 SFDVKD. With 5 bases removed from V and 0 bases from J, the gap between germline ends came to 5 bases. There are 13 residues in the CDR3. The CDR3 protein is CATSVHSTDTQYF. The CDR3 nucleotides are TGTGCCACCAGTGTACACAGCACAGATACGCAGTATTTT.